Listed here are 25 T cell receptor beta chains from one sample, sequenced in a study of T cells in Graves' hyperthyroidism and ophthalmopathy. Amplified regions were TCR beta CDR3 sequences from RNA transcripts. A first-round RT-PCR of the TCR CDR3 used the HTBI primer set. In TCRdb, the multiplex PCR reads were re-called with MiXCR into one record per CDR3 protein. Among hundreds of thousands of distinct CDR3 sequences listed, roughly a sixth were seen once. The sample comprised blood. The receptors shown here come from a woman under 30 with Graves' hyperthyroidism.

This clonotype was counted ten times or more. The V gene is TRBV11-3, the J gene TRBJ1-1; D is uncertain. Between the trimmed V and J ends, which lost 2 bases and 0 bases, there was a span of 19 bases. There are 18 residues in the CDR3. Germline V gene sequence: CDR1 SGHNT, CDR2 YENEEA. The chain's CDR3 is CASSLSPEAYVLNTEAFF. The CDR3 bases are TGTGCCAGCAGCTTATCCCCCGAGGCATATGTTTTGAACACTGAAGCTTTCTTT.

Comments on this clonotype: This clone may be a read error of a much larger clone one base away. The CDR3 is CASSLALAGGFDEQFF. The CDR3 region has the DNA TGTGCCAGCAGCTTGGCACTAGCGGGGGGGTTCGATGAGCAGTTCTTC. This chain links TRBV7-2 with TRBJ2-1; 13 bases map to TRBD2. The CDR3 has 16 amino acids. V shed 3 bases, J shed 8 bases, and the junction held 7 bases outside the gene matches. CDR1 is SGHTA, CDR2 FQGNSA, per germline.

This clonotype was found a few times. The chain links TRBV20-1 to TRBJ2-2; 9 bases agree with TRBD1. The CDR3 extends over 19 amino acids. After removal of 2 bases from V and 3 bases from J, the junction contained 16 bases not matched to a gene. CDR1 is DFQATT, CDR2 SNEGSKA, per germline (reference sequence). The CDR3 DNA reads TGCAGTGCTAGATCCCTGGAGGGACAGGGAAAAGAGTACACCGGGGAGCTGTTTTTT. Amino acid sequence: CSARSLEGQGKEYTGELFF.

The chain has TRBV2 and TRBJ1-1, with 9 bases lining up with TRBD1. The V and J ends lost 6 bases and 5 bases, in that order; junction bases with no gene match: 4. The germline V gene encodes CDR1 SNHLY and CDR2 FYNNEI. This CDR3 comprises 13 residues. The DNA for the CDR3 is TGTGCCAGCAGGCGGACAGGGGAGACTGAAGCTTTCTTT. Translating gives CASRRTGETEAFF.

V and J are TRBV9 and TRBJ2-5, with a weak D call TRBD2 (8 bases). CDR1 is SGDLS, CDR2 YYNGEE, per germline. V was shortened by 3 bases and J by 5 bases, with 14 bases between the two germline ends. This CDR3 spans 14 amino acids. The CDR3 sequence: CASSGVAGQETQYF. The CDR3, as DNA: TGTGCCAGCAGCGGTGTAGCGGGACAGGAGACCCAGTACTTC.

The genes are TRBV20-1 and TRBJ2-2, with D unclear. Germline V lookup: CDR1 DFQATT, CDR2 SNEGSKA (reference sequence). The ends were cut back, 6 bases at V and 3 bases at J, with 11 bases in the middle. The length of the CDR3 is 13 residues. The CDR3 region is CSAVSPYTGELFF. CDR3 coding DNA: TGCAGTGCCGTGAGCCCTTACACCGGGGAGCTGTTTTTT.

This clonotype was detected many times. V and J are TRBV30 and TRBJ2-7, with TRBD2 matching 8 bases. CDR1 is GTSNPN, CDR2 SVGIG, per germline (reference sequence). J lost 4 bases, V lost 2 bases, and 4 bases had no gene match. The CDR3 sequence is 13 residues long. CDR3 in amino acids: CAWSSGRTYEQYF. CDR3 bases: TGTGCCTGGAGTAGCGGGAGAACATACGAGCAGTACTTC.

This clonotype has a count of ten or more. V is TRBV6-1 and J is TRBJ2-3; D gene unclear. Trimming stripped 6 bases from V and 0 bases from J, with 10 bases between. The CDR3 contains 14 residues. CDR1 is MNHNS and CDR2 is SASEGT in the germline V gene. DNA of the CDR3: TGTGCCAGCAGGGTAGGTCCCAGCACAGATACGCAGTATTTT. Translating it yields CASRVGPSTDTQYF.

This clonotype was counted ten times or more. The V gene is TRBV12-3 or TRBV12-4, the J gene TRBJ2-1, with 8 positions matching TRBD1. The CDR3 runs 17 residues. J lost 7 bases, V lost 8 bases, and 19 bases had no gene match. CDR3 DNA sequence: TGTGCCAGCGGCGGACAGGGAAGGGCTGGGGGTGGGAATGAGCAGTTCTTC. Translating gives CASGGQGRAGGGNEQFF.

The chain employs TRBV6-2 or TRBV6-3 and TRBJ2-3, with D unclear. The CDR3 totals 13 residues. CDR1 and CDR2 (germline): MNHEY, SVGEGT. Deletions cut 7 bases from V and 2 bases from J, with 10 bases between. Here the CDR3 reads CASTGYITDTQYF. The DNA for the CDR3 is TGTGCCAGCACTGGCTACATCACAGATACGCAGTATTTT.

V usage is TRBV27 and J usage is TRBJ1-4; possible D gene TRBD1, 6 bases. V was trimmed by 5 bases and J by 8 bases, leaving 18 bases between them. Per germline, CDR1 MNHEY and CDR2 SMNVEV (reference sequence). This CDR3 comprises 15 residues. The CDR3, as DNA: TGTGCCAGCAGTCCCCGGGGGGGGGGCCAGGAAAAACTGTTTTTT. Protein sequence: CASSPRGGGQEKLFF.

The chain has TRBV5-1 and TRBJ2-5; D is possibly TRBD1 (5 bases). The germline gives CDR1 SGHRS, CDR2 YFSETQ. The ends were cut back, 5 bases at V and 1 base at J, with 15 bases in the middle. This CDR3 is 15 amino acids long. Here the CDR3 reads CASRNRRQPQETQYF. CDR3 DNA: TGCGCCAGCAGGAATCGACGACAGCCCCAAGAGACCCAGTACTTC.

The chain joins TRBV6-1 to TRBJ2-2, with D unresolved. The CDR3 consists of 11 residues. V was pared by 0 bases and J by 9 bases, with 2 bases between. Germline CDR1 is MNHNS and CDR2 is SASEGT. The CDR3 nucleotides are TGTGCCAGCAGTGAAGCATGGGAGCTGTTTTTT. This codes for CASSEAWELFF.

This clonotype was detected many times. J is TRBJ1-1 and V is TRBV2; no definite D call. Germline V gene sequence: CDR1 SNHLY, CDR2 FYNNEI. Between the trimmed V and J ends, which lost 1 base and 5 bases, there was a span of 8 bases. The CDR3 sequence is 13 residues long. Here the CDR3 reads CASSEGVGTEAFF. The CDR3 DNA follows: TGTGCCAGCAGTGAAGGGGTAGGGACTGAAGCTTTCTTT.

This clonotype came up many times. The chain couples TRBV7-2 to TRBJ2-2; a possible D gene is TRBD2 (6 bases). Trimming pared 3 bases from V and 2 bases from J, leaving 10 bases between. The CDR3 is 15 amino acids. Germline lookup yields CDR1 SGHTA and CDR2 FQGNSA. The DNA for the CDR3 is TGTGCCAGCAGCTTCGGGACTCGAAACACCGGGGAGCTGTTTTTT. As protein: CASSFGTRNTGELFF.

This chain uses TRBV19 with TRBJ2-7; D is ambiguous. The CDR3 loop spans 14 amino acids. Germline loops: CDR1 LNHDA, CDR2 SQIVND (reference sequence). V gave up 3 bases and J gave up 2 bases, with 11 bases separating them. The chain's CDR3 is CASSIPEPPYEQYF. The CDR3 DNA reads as TGTGCCAGTAGTATCCCTGAACCTCCCTACGAGCAGTACTTC.

The CDR3 DNA is TGTGCCAGCAACCACGGATCCGTTATTAACACTGAAGCTTTCTTT. Amino acids: CASNHGSVINTEAFF. J is TRBJ1-1 and V is TRBV9; D unresolved. V was shortened by 6 bases and J by 2 bases, with 17 bases between the two germline ends. This CDR3 contains 15 residues. From germline, CDR1 is SGDLS and CDR2 YYNGEE. Drawing the rest from reference TRBV9 and TRBJ1-1, the complete variable domain is DSGVTQTPKHLITATGQRVTLRCSPRSGDLSVYWYQQSLDQGLQFLIQYYNGEERAKGNILERFSAQQFPDLHSELNLSSLELGDSALYFCASNHGSVINTEAFFGQGTRLTVV.

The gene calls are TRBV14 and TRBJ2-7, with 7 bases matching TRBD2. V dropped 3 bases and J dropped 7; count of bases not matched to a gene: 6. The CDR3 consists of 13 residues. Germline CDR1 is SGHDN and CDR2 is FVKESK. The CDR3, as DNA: TGTGCCAGCAGCCAGAAGCGGGAAAATGAGCAGTACTTC. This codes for CASSQKRENEQYF.

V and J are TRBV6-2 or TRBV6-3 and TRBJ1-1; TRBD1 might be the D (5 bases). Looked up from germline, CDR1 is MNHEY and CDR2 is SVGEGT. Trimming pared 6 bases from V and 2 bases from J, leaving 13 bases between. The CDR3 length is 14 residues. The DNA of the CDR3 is TGTGCCAGCAGCCCGACAGTCCTTAACACTGAAGCTTTCTTT. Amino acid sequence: CASSPTVLNTEAFF.

CDR3 sequence (DNA): TGTGCCAGCAGCTTAGTACCAGCGGGGGGGCCTATGAAGACCCAGTACTTC. Translation gives CASSLVPAGGPMKTQYF. V usage is TRBV7-2 and J usage is TRBJ2-5, with 10 bases that match TRBD2. Trimming took 1 base from V and 6 from J; bases not matched to a gene: 11. There are 17 residues in the CDR3. Germline values: CDR1 SGHTA, CDR2 FQGNSA.

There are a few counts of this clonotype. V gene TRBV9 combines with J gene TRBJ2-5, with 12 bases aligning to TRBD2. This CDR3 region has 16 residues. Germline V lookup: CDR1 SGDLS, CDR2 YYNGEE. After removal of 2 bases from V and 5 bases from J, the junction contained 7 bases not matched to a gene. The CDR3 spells CASSVPSGGGLETQYF. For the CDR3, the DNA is TGTGCCAGCAGCGTCCCTAGCGGGGGGGGTCTGGAGACCCAGTACTTC.

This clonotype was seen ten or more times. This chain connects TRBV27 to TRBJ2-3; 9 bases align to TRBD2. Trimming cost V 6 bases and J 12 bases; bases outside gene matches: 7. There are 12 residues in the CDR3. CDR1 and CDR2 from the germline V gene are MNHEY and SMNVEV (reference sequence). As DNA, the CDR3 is TGTGCCAGCAGGATTAGCGGGGGCTCACAGTATTTT. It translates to CASRISGGSQYF.

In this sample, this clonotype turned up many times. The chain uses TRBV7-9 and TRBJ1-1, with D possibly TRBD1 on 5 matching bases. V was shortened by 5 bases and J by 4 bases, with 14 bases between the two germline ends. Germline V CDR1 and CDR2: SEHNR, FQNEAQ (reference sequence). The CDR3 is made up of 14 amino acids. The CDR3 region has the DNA TGTGCCAGCAGCCCTAAGCCCGGGGGCACTGAAGCTTTCTTT. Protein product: CASSPKPGGTEAFF.

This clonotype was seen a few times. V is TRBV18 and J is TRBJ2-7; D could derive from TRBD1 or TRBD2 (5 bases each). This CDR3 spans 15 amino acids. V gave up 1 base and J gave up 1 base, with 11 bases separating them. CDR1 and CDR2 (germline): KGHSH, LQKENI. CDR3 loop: CASSPRDGPSYEQYF. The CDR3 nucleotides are TGTGCCAGCTCACCACGGGACGGACCTTCCTACGAGCAGTACTTC.

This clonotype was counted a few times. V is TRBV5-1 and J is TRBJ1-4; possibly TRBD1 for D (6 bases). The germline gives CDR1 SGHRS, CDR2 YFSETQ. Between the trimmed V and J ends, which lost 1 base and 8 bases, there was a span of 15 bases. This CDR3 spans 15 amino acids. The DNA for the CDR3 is TGCGCCAGCAGCTTGAATGGGGGCGATGAAGAAAAACTGTTTTTT. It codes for CASSLNGGDEEKLFF.